A selection of T cell receptor beta chains follows, all from one sample in a study of blood T cell repertoires in COVID-19. The repertoire was sequenced with immunoSEQ multiplex PCR; TCRdb's copy has only in-frame clones and lacks some. In the table there are under 60,000 clones, approximately 91% of which are singletons. Sequencing input: peripheral blood. Source of these receptors: a man in his fifties with active COVID-19. Both conserved end residues are part of each CDR3. Each record gives: J gene, clone size, D gene, CDR3 length, V gene, CDR3 DNA, CDR3 protein. The D gene is left open where the match is weak. Expanded clones get a size class; other rows say once, few or many, or leave the size out.

TRBJ2-3	-	TRBD2	16	TRBV15	TGTGCCACCAGCAGAGGGGCTAGCGGAAGCACAGATACGCAGTATTTT	CATSRGASGSTDTQYF
TRBJ1-5	few	-	13	TRBV12-3/TRBV12-4	TGTGCCAGCAGTCCTCAAGGCGGGCAGCCCCAGCATTTT	CASSPQGGQPQHF
TRBJ1-5	-	-	14	TRBV3-1/TRBV3-2	TGTGCCAGCAGCCAAGATGCCCAGGGTCAGCCCCAGCATTTT	CASSQDAQGQPQHF
TRBJ1-2	-	-	16	TRBV7-9	TGTGCCAGCAGCTTAAAGGGGATCCCAGACAACTATGGCTACACCTTC	CASSLKGIPDNYGYTF
TRBJ2-4	-	-	13	TRBV13	TGTGCCAGCACCCGAGCAGCCAAAAACATTCAGTACTTC	CASTRAAKNIQYF
TRBJ2-7	few	TRBD1	14	TRBV4-1	TGCGCCAGCAGCCAGAGAGACAGGGCCTACGAGCAGTACTTC	CASSQRDRAYEQYF
TRBJ1-2	-	-	15	TRBV27	TGTGCCAGCAGTTTGGCCGCGGGCGGTTTCTATGGCTACACCTTC	CASSLAAGGFYGYTF
TRBJ2-1	once	TRBD2	17	TRBV3-1/TRBV3-2	TGTGCCAGCAGCCATGAATGGACTAGCGGGAGGTTCCATGAGCAGTTCTTC	CASSHEWTSGRFHEQFF
TRBJ1-2	-	TRBD1	13	TRBV29-1	TGCAGCGTTGAAGACGACAGGGGGGGTGGCTACACCTTC	CSVEDDRGGGYTF
TRBJ2-7	-	-	13	TRBV6-1	TGTGCCAGCAGTGAGTATTACTCCTACGAGCAGTACTTC	CASSEYYSYEQYF
TRBJ2-5	-	TRBD2	16	TRBV5-1	TGCGCCAGCAGCTTGGGACTAGCGGGGCTTGGGGAGACCCAGTACTTC	CASSLGLAGLGETQYF
TRBJ2-7	-	TRBD2	16	TRBV4-2	TGTGCCAGCAGCCAAGACGGGGCGGGGGGGCCTTACGAGCAGTACTTC	CASSQDGAGGPYEQYF
TRBJ1-1	-	-	15	TRBV11-2	TGTGCCAGCAGCTTAGTGAGTCCCCAGAACACTGAAGCTTTCTTT	CASSLVSPQNTEAFF
TRBJ2-6	-	-	17	TRBV15	TGTGCCACCAGCAGAGATCGGGCAGGGTCGGGGGCCAACGTCCTGACTTTC	CATSRDRAGSGANVLTF
TRBJ1-2	-	-	13	TRBV6-5	TGTGCCAGCAGTTTTGACCCGCCGGAGGGCTACACCTTC	CASSFDPPEGYTF
TRBJ2-5	-	-	13	TRBV6-5	TGTGCCAGCAGCGCACTAGCAGGGGAGACCCAGTACTTC	CASSALAGETQYF
TRBJ2-1	-	TRBD2	12	TRBV12-3/TRBV12-4	TGTGCCAGCAGTGGGGGACTAGCTGAGCAGTTCTTC	CASSGGLAEQFF
TRBJ2-3	-	TRBD1	14	TRBV5-1	TGCGCCAGCAGCTCACAGGGGGCCCCAGATACGCAGTATTTT	CASSSQGAPDTQYF
TRBJ2-3	-	TRBD1	14	TRBV4-1	TGCGCCAGCAGCCAACCCAGGACAGGGCCTACGCAGTATTTT	CASSQPRTGPTQYF
TRBJ2-3	-	-	15	TRBV7-9	TGTGCCAGCAGCTTCAATCGGGACTCCCCAAAGGGGTTACCTTTT	CASSFNRDSPKGLPF
TRBJ1-1	-	TRBD1	18	TRBV14	TGTGCCAGCAGCCAAGTATACGGGACAGGGGCCTTCAACACTGAAGCTTTCTTT	CASSQVYGTGAFNTEAFF
TRBJ1-3	-	TRBD1	16	TRBV6-1	TGTGCCAGCAGTGAAGCCCCCAGGGGGCTTGGAAACACCATATATTTT	CASSEAPRGLGNTIYF
TRBJ1-5	-	-	18	TRBV6-2/TRBV6-3	TGTGCCAGCAGCTCAGGGGCAGGGACGGAGGATAGCAATCAGCCCCAGCATTTT	CASSSGAGTEDSNQPQHF
TRBJ2-5	-	TRBD2	13	TRBV7-9	TGTGCCAGCGCCGGGACTAGCGAAGAGACCCAGTACTTC	CASAGTSEETQYF
TRBJ1-2	-	TRBD1	15	TRBV19	TGTGCCAGTAGTAAAGCAGGGGGCGCGAACTATGGCTACACCTTC	CASSKAGGANYGYTF
TRBJ1-3	-	-	15	TRBV18	TGTGCCAGCTCCCCCCTTGACAGTTCTGGAAACACCATATATTTT	CASSPLDSSGNTIYF
TRBJ2-7	-	-	15	TRBV10-3	TGTGCCATCAGTGCTGCACAACAAAACGCCTACGAGCAGTACTTC	CAISAAQQNAYEQYF
TRBJ2-3	-	TRBD2	14	TRBV5-4	TGTGCCAGCAGAAGCCGCACTAGCGGGAGTCTCTGGTATTTT	CASRSRTSGSLWYF
TRBJ2-1	-	-	14	TRBV29-1	TGCAGCGTGCCCACAGGGACTACCTACAATGAGCAGTTCTTC	CSVPTGTTYNEQFF
TRBJ2-7	-	-	15	TRBV18	TGTGCCAGCTCACCGGTGCTGGACACGTCCTACGAGCAGTACTTC	CASSPVLDTSYEQYF
TRBJ2-1	-	TRBD1	16	TRBV5-4	TGTGCCAGCAGCACCCGCTCGGGACAGGGTGGAAATGAGCAGTTCTTC	CASSTRSGQGGNEQFF
TRBJ2-2	-	TRBD1	15	TRBV7-8	TGTGCCAGCAGCGACCGGGACAGGGGCACCGGGGAGCTGTTTTTT	CASSDRDRGTGELFF
TRBJ2-2	few	-	15	TRBV19	TGTGCCAGTCGAGCGATCGCGGCGAGCACCGGGGAGCTGTTTTTT	CASRAIAASTGELFF
TRBJ2-1	-	-	13	TRBV12-3/TRBV12-4	TGTGCCAGCAGTTTAGACTCCGGGAATGAGCAGTTCTTC	CASSLDSGNEQFF
TRBJ2-7	-	-	15	TRBV19	TGTGCCAGTAGTACCCCCGGGACTCGGGCCTACGAGCAGTACTTC	CASSTPGTRAYEQYF
TRBJ1-1	-	TRBD1	15	TRBV7-2	TGTGCCAGCAGGAGACAGGGGGCTTCTAACACTGAAGCTTTCTTT	CASRRQGASNTEAFF
TRBJ1-2	-	-	13	TRBV9	TGTGCCAGCAGCGTAGTTCAGGGGCGAGGCTACACCTTC	CASSVVQGRGYTF
TRBJ2-3	-	-	13	TRBV3-1/TRBV3-2	TGTGCCAGCAGCCAAGAATACACAGATACGCAGTATTTT	CASSQEYTDTQYF
TRBJ2-5	-	TRBD1	15	TRBV10-3	TGTGCCATCAGTGGGGGACAGGGGGTTTCAGAGACCCAGTACTTC	CAISGGQGVSETQYF
TRBJ2-7	-	TRBD1	15	TRBV5-5	TGTGCCAGCAGCTCTTATGGGACAGGGTACTACGAGCAGTACTTC	CASSSYGTGYYEQYF
TRBJ2-2	once	-	14	TRBV18	TGTGCCAGCTCACCCAGGGGGAACACCGGGGAGCTGTTTTTT	CASSPRGNTGELFF
TRBJ2-7	-	TRBD1	14	TRBV5-1	TGCGCCAGCAGCCCCGGGACAGGGTCTTACGAGCAGTACTTC	CASSPGTGSYEQYF
TRBJ2-2	-	-	16	TRBV9	TGTGCCAGCAGCCGAGCTCGGGGGTCGAACACCGGGGAGCTGTTTTTT	CASSRARGSNTGELFF
TRBJ2-2	few	-	14	TRBV14	TGTGCCAGCACCTCGACAGGAGCCACCGGGGAGCTGTTTTTT	CASTSTGATGELFF
TRBJ2-7	-	-	16	TRBV5-4	TGTGCCAGCAGCCATGGAGGGGTGGGTCTTCTCGACGAGCAGTACTTC	CASSHGGVGLLDEQYF
TRBJ2-1	-	TRBD1	14	TRBV7-8	TGTGCCAGCAGCGTCCGGACAGGGTACAATGAGCAGTTCTTC	CASSVRTGYNEQFF
TRBJ2-3	-	-	16	TRBV5-4	TGTGCCAGCAGCTCAGGTCTCCGGGATAGCACAGATACGCAGTATTTT	CASSSGLRDSTDTQYF
TRBJ2-7	-	-	12	TRBV5-1	TGCGCCAGCAGCTCACAGGGTTACGAGCAGTACTTC	CASSSQGYEQYF
TRBJ2-7	-	TRBD2	15	TRBV7-2	TGTGCCAGCACCACGGGGACTAGCGGGGTGAACGAGCAGTACTTC	CASTTGTSGVNEQYF
TRBJ2-7	-	-	13	TRBV30	TGTGCCTGGAGTGTAGCGGGCTTTGGCGAGCAGTACTTC	CAWSVAGFGEQYF
TRBJ2-3	-	TRBD2	17	TRBV3-1/TRBV3-2	TGTGCCAGCAGCCAGGCCGGGACTAGACGACTCGCGGATACGCAGTATTTT	CASSQAGTRRLADTQYF
TRBJ2-1	-	-	15	TRBV5-1	TGCGCCAGCAGCTTATTACAGGGCACCAACAATGAGCAGTTCTTC	CASSLLQGTNNEQFF
TRBJ2-3	-	-	15	TRBV11-2	TGTGCCAGCAGCCCGCTAGGTAGCTTCACAGATACGCAGTATTTT	CASSPLGSFTDTQYF